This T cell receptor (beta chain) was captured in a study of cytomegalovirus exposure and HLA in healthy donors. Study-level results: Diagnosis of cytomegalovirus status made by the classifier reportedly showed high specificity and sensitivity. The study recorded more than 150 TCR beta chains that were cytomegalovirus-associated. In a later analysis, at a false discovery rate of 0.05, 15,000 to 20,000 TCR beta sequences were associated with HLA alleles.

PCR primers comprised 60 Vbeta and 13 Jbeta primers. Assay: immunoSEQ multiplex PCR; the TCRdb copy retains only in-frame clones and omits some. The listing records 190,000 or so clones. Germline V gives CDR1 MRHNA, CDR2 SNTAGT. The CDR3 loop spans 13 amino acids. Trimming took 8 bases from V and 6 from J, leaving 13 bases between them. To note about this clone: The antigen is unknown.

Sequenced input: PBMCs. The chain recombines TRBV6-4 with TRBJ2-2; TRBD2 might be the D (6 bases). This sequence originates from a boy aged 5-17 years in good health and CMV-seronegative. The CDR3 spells CASAVGGSGELFF. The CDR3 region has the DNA TGTGCCAGCGCTGTCGGGGGATCCGGGGAGCTGTTTTTT.